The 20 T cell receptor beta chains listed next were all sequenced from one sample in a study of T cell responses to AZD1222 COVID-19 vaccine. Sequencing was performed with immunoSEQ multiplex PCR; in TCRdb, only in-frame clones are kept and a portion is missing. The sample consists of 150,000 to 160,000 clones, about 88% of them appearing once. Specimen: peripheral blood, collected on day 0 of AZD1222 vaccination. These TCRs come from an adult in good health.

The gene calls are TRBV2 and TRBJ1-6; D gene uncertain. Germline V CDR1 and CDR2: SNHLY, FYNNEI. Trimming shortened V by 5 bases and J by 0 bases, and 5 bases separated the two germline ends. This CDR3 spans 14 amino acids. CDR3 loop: CASSYNSYNSPLHF. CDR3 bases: TGTGCCAGCAGTTATAACTCCTATAATTCACCCCTCCACTTT.

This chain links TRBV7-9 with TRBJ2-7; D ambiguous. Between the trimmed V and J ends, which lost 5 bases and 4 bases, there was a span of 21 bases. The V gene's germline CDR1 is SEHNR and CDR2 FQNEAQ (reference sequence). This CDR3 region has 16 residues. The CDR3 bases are TGTGCCAGCAGCCCACGGGTGGCAGGCCCACCTTACGAGCAGTACTTC. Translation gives CASSPRVAGPPYEQYF.

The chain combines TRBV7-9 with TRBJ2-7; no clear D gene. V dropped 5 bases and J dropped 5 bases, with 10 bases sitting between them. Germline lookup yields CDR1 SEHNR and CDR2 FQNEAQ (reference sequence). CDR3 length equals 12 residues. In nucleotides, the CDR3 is TGTGCCAGCAGCCCGACTGTGAACGAGCAGTACTTC. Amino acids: CASSPTVNEQYF.

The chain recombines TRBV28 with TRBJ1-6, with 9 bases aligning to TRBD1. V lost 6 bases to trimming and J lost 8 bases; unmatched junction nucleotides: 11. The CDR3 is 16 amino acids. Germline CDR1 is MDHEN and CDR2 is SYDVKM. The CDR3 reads CASSAPGQGVHSPLHF. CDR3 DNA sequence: TGTGCCAGCAGCGCCCCGGGACAGGGTGTTCATTCACCCCTCCACTTT.

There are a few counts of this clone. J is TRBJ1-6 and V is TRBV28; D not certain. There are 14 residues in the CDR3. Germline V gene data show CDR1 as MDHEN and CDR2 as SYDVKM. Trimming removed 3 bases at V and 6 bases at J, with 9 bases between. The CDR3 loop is CASSFVESNSPLHF. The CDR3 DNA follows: TGTGCCAGCAGTTTCGTGGAGTCTAATTCACCCCTCCACTTT.

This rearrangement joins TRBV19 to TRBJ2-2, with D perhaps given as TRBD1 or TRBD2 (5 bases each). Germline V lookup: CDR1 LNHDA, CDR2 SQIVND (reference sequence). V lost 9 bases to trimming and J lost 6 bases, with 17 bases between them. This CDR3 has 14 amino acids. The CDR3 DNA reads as TGTGCCAGCTCATGGCAGGGAGCGGCCGGGGAGCTGTTTTTT. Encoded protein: CASSWQGAAGELFF.

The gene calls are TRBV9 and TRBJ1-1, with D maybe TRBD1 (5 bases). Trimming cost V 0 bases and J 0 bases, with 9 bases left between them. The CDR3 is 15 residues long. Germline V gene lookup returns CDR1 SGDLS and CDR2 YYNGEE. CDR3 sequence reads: CASSVDGGVNTEAFF. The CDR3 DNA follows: TGTGCCAGCAGCGTAGATGGGGGGGTGAACACTGAAGCTTTCTTT.

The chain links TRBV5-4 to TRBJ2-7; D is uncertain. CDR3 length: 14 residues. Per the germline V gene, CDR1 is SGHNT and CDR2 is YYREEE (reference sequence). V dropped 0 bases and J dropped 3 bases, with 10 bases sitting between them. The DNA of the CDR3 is TGTGCCAGCAGCTTGGAGGACGGCCTCTACGAGCAGTACTTC. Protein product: CASSLEDGLYEQYF. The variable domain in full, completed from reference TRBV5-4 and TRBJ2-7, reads ETGVTQSPTHLIKTRGQQVTLRCSSQSGHNTVSWYQQALGQGPQFIFQYYREEENGRGNFPPRFSGLQFPNYSSELNVNALELDDSALYLCASSLEDGLYEQYFGPGTRLTVT.

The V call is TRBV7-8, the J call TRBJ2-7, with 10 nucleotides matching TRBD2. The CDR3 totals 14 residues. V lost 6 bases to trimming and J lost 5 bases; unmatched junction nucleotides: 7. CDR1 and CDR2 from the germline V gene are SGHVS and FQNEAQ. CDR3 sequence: CASRPPGLANEQYF. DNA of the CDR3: TGTGCCAGCAGACCGCCGGGACTAGCGAACGAGCAGTACTTC.

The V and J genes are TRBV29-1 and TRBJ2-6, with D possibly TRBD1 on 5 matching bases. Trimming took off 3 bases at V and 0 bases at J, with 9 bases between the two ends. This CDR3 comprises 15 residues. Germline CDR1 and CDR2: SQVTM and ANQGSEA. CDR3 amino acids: CSVDDRTSGANVLTF. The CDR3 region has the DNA TGCAGCGTTGATGACAGAACCTCTGGGGCCAACGTCCTGACTTTC.

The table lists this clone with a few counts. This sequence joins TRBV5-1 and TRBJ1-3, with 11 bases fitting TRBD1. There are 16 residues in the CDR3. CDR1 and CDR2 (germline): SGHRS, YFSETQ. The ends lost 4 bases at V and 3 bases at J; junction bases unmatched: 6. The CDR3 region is CASSNGQGAFGNTIYF. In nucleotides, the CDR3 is TGCGCCAGCAGCAACGGACAGGGGGCCTTTGGAAACACCATATATTTT.

CDR3 nucleotide sequence: TGCGCCAGCAGCCGGGGGGCTAGCGGGACACAAGAGACCCAGTACTTC. Translating it yields CASSRGASGTQETQYF. The rearrangement joins TRBV5-1 to TRBJ2-5; 9 bases agree with TRBD2. The CDR3 is made up of 16 amino acids. Germline trimming cut 4 bases from V and 2 bases from J; bases unmatched to any gene: 9. Germline V gene lookup returns CDR1 SGHRS and CDR2 YFSETQ.

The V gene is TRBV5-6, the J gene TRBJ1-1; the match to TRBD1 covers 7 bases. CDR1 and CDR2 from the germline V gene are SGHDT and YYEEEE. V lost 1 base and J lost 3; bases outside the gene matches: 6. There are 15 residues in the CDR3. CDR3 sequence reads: CASSLLGGEDTEAFF. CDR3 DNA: TGTGCCAGCAGCTTGCTAGGGGGCGAGGACACTGAAGCTTTCTTT.

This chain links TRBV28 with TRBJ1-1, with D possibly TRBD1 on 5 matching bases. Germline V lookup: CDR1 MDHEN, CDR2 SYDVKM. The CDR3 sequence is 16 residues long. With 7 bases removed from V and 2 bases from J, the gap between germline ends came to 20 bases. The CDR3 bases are TGTGCCAGCACCGACCCAGGGCGGACTATTAACACTGAAGCTTTCTTT. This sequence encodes CASTDPGRTINTEAFF.

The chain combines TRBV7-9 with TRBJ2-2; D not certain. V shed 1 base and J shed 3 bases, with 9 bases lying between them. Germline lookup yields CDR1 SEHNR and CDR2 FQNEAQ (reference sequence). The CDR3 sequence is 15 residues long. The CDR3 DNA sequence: TGTGCCAGCAGCTTAGAGGTTAGCCACACCGGGGAGCTGTTTTTT. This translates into CASSLEVSHTGELFF.

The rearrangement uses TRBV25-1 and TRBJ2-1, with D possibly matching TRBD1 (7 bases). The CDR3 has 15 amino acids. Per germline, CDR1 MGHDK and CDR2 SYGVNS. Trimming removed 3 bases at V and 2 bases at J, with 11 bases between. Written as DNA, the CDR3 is TGTGCCAGCAGTGAGCCAGGGGGGACCTACAATGAGCAGTTCTTC. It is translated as CASSEPGGTYNEQFF.

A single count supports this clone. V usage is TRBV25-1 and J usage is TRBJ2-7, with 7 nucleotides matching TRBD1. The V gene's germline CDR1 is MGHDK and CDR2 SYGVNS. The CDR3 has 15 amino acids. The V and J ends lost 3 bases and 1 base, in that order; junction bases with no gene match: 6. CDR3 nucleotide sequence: TGTGCCAGCAGTGAGCCCGGGACAGCGTCCTACGAGCAGTACTTC. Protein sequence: CASSEPGTASYEQYF.

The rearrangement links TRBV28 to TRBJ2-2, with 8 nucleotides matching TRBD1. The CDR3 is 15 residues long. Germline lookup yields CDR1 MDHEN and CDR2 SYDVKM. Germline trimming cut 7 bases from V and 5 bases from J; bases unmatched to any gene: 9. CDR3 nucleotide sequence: TGTGCCAGCACCAGGACAGGGTTGGTTACCGGGGAGCTGTTTTTT. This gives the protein CASTRTGLVTGELFF.

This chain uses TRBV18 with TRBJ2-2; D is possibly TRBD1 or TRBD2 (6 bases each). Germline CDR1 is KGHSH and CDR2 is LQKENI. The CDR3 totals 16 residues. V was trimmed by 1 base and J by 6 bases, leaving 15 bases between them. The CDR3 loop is CASSPQRGRSAGELFF. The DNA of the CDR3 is TGTGCCAGCTCACCACAACGGGGGCGTTCGGCCGGGGAGCTGTTTTTT.

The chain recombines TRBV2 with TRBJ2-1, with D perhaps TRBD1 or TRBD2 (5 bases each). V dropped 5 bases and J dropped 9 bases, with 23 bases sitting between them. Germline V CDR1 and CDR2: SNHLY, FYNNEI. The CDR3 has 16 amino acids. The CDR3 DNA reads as TGTGCCAGCAGTTGGGACCGCGGTACGGTATCGACTGAGCAGTTCTTC. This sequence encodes CASSWDRGTVSTEQFF.